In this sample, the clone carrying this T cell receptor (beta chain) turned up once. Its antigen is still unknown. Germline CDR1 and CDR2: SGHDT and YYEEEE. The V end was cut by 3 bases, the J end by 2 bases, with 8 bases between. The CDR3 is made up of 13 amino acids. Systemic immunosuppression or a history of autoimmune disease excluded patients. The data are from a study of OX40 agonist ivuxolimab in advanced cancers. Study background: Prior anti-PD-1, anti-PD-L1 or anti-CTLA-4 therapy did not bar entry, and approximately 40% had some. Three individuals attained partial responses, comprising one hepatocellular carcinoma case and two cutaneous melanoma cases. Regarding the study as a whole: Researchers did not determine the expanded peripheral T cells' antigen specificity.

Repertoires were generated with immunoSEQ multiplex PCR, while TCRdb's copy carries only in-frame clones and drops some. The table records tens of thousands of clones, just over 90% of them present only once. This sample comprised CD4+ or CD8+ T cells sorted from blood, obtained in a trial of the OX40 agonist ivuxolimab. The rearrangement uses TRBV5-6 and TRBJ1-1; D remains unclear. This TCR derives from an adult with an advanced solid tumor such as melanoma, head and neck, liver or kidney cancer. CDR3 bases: TGTGCCAGCAGCTGGGCGCAAAACACTGAAGCTTTCTTT. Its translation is CASSWAQNTEAFF.